The 29 T cell receptor beta chains reported below all come from one sample, sequenced in a study of cytomegalovirus exposure and HLA in healthy donors. The PCR made use of 60 Vbeta and 13 Jbeta primers. Repertoires were generated with immunoSEQ multiplex PCR, while TCRdb's copy carries only in-frame clones and drops some. The sample consists of tens of thousands of clones, approximately 80% of them appearing once. Source material: PBMCs. All receptors derive from a young woman in good health and CMV-seronegative.

In nucleotides, the CDR3 is TGTGCCAGCTCACCTAGCTCTCCGACAGTGCTTAATGAAAAACTGTTTTTT. Its protein product is CASSPSSPTVLNEKLFF. The genes are TRBV18 and TRBJ1-4; perhaps TRBD1 as D (5 bases). Trimming stripped 3 bases from V and 4 bases from J, with 18 bases between. Germline values: CDR1 KGHSH, CDR2 LQKENI. The CDR3 runs 17 residues. Full variable domain (rest looked up from reference TRBV18 and TRBJ1-4): NAGVMQNPRHLVRRRGQEARLRCSPMKGHSHVYWYRQLPEEGLKFMVYLQKENIIDESGMPKERFSAEFPKEGPSILRIQQVVRGDSAAYFCASSPSSPTVLNEKLFFGSGTQLSVL.

The V and J genes are TRBV15 and TRBJ2-2; D not resolved. The length of the CDR3 is 12 residues. Trimming shortened V by 1 base and J by 7 bases, and 4 bases separated the two germline ends. Germline values: CDR1 LNHNV, CDR2 YYDKDF (reference sequence). CDR3 nucleotides: TGTGCCACCAGCAGAGCCGGCGGGGAGCTGTTTTTT. Translation: CATSRAGGELFF.

The rearrangement links TRBV5-8 to TRBJ1-3; D not certain. V shed 7 bases and J shed 0 bases, with 8 bases lying between them. The CDR3 is 13 residues long. Germline CDR1 is SGHTS and CDR2 is YDEGEE. CDR3 residues: CASAVSSGNTIYF. CDR3 nucleotide sequence: TGTGCCAGCGCCGTGAGCTCTGGAAACACCATATATTTT.

In regard to this clone: One end of the junction is discordant with germline, which a read error may explain. The chain links TRBV6-1 to TRBJ2-1, with 8 bases lining up with TRBD2. Germline V CDR1 and CDR2: MNHNS, SASEGT. This CDR3 comprises 10 residues. CDR3 in DNA: TGTGTCAGCAGCGCGGGGGGGCAGTTCTTC. Residues: CVSSAGGQFF.

The chain links TRBV15 to TRBJ1-5; D is uncertain. Germline CDR1 and CDR2: LNHNV and YYDKDF (reference sequence). V was pared by 1 base and J by 2 bases, with 12 bases between. CDR3 length equals 16 residues. The CDR3 DNA sequence: TGTGCCACCAGCAGAGTTCCGTCCCAGGGCAATCAGCCCCAGCATTTT. Protein product: CATSRVPSQGNQPQHF.

Note on this clone: Other DNA sequences within the sample encode an identical CDR3. The rearrangement uses TRBV13 and TRBJ1-1; D unresolved. The CDR3 sequence is 15 residues long. The germline V and J ends were trimmed by 5 bases and 1 base, with 14 bases remaining between them. The germline V gene encodes CDR1 PRHDT and CDR2 FYEKMQ (reference sequence). Here the CDR3 DNA reads TGTGCCAGCAGCCCCATCCGACTTACGAACACTGAAGCTTTCTTT. Residues: CASSPIRLTNTEAFF.

The chain recombines TRBV6-5 with TRBJ1-5; D unclear. Germline CDR1 reads MNHEY; CDR2 reads SVGAGI. Trimming stripped 3 bases from V and 1 base from J, with 4 bases between. The CDR3 is 13 amino acids. The CDR3 sequence is CASSYRSNQPQHF. CDR3 sequence (DNA): TGTGCCAGCAGTTATCGGAGCAATCAGCCCCAGCATTTT.

The chain combines TRBV19 with TRBJ1-1; 7 bases are shared with TRBD1. There are 15 residues in the CDR3. J was trimmed by 1 base and V by 4 bases; bases with no gene match: 6. Germline CDR1 reads LNHDA; CDR2 reads SQIVND (reference sequence). The CDR3 region is CASSKGQKSNTEAFF. The CDR3 coding sequence is TGTGCCAGTAGTAAGGGACAGAAGTCGAACACTGAAGCTTTCTTT.

The V and J genes are TRBV5-4 and TRBJ1-5; D might be TRBD1 (6 bases). The CDR3 has 15 residues. Germline V gene lookup returns CDR1 SGHNT and CDR2 YYREEE (reference sequence). V lost 0 bases to trimming and J lost 1 base, with 8 bases between them. As DNA, the CDR3 is TGTGCCAGCAGCTTGGACAGGGCGAGCAATCAGCCCCAGCATTTT. Residues: CASSLDRASNQPQHF.

This clone was found once. The J gene is TRBJ1-6, the V gene TRBV5-4; TRBD1 might be the D (6 bases). V lost 0 bases and J lost 7, with 8 bases in between. This CDR3 is built from 14 residues. In germline, CDR1 is SGHNT, CDR2 YYREEE (reference sequence). The CDR3 DNA reads as TGTGCCAGCAGCTTGGACAGGGCAAATTCACCCCTCCACTTT. The encoded protein is CASSLDRANSPLHF.

This clone was seen a single time. Its ends do not fully match the called genes, so a read error is possible. The chain couples TRBV7-9 to TRBJ2-7, with D uncertain. This CDR3 comprises 16 residues. Germline loops: CDR1 SEHNR, CDR2 FQNEAQ (reference sequence). The CDR3 sequence: CSSSPPTIALIDEQYF. CDR3 nucleotide sequence: TGTTCCAGCAGCCCGCCAACTATTGCCCTGATAGACGAGCAGTACTTC.

CDR3 in amino acids: CASSGDHTGELFF. The CDR3 region has the DNA TGTGCCAGCTCCGGAGATCACACCGGGGAGCTGTTTTTT. The genes are TRBV5-4 and TRBJ2-2; D is unclear. The CDR3 spans 13 residues. Between the trimmed V and J ends, which lost 7 bases and 3 bases, there was a span of 10 bases. The germline gives CDR1 SGHNT, CDR2 YYREEE (reference sequence). Full variable domain (remainder filled in from reference TRBV5-4 and TRBJ2-2): ETGVTQSPTHLIKTRGQQVTLRCSSQSGHNTVSWYQQALGQGPQFIFQYYREEENGRGNFPPRFSGLQFPNYSSELNVNALELDDSALYLCASSGDHTGELFFGEGSRLTVL.

The genes are TRBV2 and TRBJ1-5, with D possibly being TRBD1 (6 bases). There are 13 residues in the CDR3. CDR1 and CDR2 from the germline V gene are SNHLY and FYNNEI. Trimming left V 6 bases short and J 2 bases short, with 8 bases between. CDR3: CASRQGRNQPQHF. The CDR3 DNA follows: TGTGCCAGCAGACAGGGTCGCAATCAGCCCCAGCATTTT.

J is TRBJ1-6 and V is TRBV5-1; D may be TRBD1 (6 bases). The CDR3 covers 13 residues. The germline CDR1 and CDR2 sequences are SGHRS and YFSETQ. Trimming took 7 bases from V and 5 from J, leaving 10 bases between them. CDR3 nucleotides: TGCGCCAGCGGACAGTCCGATAATTCACCCCTCCACTTT. It translates to CASGQSDNSPLHF.

This clone appeared a single time. V usage is TRBV28 and J usage is TRBJ1-1, with 10 bases lining up with TRBD1. The CDR3 loop spans 17 amino acids. Looked up from germline, CDR1 is MDHEN and CDR2 is SYDVKM. The V gene end was trimmed by 1 base and the J gene end by 3 bases; junction bases not matched to a gene: 8. CDR3 in DNA: TGTGCCAGCAGTTTATTGGGGACAGGGGACGATTACACTGAAGCTTTCTTT. Translated: CASSLLGTGDDYTEAFF.

The chain has TRBV25-1 and TRBJ2-6; D possibly corresponds to TRBD1 (5 bases). This CDR3 is 18 amino acids long. V was shortened by 0 bases and J by 2 bases, with 14 bases between the two germline ends. Per the germline V gene, CDR1 is MGHDK and CDR2 is SYGVNS. CDR3 bases: TGTGCCAGCAGTGAATATCTTGGGGTAGGGGCTGGGGCCAACGTCCTGACTTTC. Encoded protein: CASSEYLGVGAGANVLTF.

V is TRBV10-2 and J is TRBJ2-3, with 11 bases matching TRBD2. Germline values: CDR1 WSHSY, CDR2 SAAADI. The CDR3 length is 16 residues. V lost 7 bases, J lost 6 bases, and 12 bases stayed unmatched. DNA for the CDR3: TGCGCCAGCACGATGGCCGGGACTAGCGGTGGGGATACGCAGTATTTT. It yields the protein CASTMAGTSGGDTQYF.

The chain carries TRBV27 and TRBJ1-6; TRBD1 matches at 7 bases. After removal of 3 bases from V and 13 bases from J, the junction contained 6 bases not matched to a gene. The V gene's germline CDR1 is MNHEY and CDR2 SMNVEV (reference sequence). This CDR3 region has 13 residues. The CDR3 bases are TGTGCCAGCAGTTTTAGCAGGGGGAGTCCCCTCCACTTT. This codes for CASSFSRGSPLHF.

V and J are TRBV27 and TRBJ1-1; D possibly corresponds to TRBD1 (6 bases). The germline V gene has CDR1 MNHEY and CDR2 SMNVEV (reference sequence). With 8 bases removed from V and 11 bases from J, the gap between germline ends came to 18 bases. CDR3 size: 12 residues. The CDR3 DNA sequence: TGTGCCAGCCTTACGATGGGGGGGCGTGCTTTCTTT. It is translated as CASLTMGGRAFF.

This chain joins TRBV4-1 and TRBJ2-3, with TRBD2 matching over 13 bases. The CDR3 is 20 amino acids. The V gene's germline CDR1 is MGHRA and CDR2 YSYEKL. Trimming took 1 base from V and 1 from J; bases not matched to a gene: 11. CDR3 DNA sequence: TGCGCCAGCAGCCAAGTCACTAGCGGGGGGGCCGGGGTGGGCACAGATACGCAGTATTTT. As protein: CASSQVTSGGAGVGTDTQYF.

The count of this clone is one. This sequence joins TRBV11-3 and TRBJ2-5; a weak D match, TRBD2 (5 bases). The CDR3 runs to 17 residues. V was cut by 0 bases and J by 4 bases, with 18 bases left in between. In germline, CDR1 is SGHNT, CDR2 YENEEA. DNA of the CDR3: TGTGCCAGCAGCTTAGATTTTCCCCCCCAGGCGGGAGAGACCCAGTACTTC. Encoded protein: CASSLDFPPQAGETQYF.

The chain links TRBV11-1 to TRBJ1-3; D gene unclear. CDR1 is SGHAT and CDR2 is FQDESV in the germline V gene (reference sequence). The ends were cut back, 5 bases at V and 0 bases at J, with 11 bases in the middle. This CDR3 is 15 amino acids long. In DNA form, the CDR3 reads TGTGCCAGCAGCCAAGCGGGGAGCTCTGGAAACACCATATATTTT. Amino acids: CASSQAGSSGNTIYF.

This clone was observed a single time. CDR3 sequence reads: CASSYSISGGVHEQFF. The CDR3 DNA reads TGTGCCAGCAGTTACTCGATCAGCGGGGGGGTTCATGAGCAGTTCTTC. V gene TRBV6-5 combines with J gene TRBJ2-1; 10 bases agree with TRBD2. Germline values: CDR1 MNHEY, CDR2 SVGAGI. The CDR3 runs 16 residues. V lost 0 bases to trimming and J lost 8 bases; unmatched junction nucleotides: 7.

About this clone: One junction end does not reproduce the germline sequence, and a read error may be involved. This sequence joins TRBV28 and TRBJ2-7, with 9 bases matching TRBD2. The CDR3 runs 12 residues. The germline gives CDR1 MDHEN, CDR2 SYDVKM. The CDR3 sequence is CASSLLAGALDF. CDR3 sequence (DNA): TGTGCCAGCAGTTTATTAGCGGGAGCCCTGGACTTC.

The chain couples TRBV10-3 to TRBJ2-5; tentative D call: TRBD2 (6 bases). The CDR3 spans 13 residues. Germline V gives CDR1 ENHRY, CDR2 SYGVKD. Between the trimmed V and J ends, which lost 4 bases and 5 bases, there was a span of 11 bases. This CDR3 reads CAISVGGQETQYF. The CDR3 bases are TGTGCCATCAGTGTTGGAGGGCAGGAGACCCAGTACTTC.

V and J are TRBV28 and TRBJ1-3; D is undetermined. V lost 2 bases to trimming and J lost 0 bases, with 14 bases between them. Germline CDR1 MDHEN, CDR2 SYDVKM. This CDR3 spans 17 amino acids. CDR3 loop: CASSLRLRRYSGNTIYF. CDR3 sequence (DNA): TGTGCCAGCAGTTTACGCCTTAGGCGGTACTCTGGAAACACCATATATTTT.

J is TRBJ1-6 and V is TRBV11-3; TRBD1 matches at 8 bases. The V gene end was trimmed by 5 bases and the J gene end by 8 bases; junction bases not matched to a gene: 5. The CDR3 is 14 amino acids. Germline V gives CDR1 SGHNT, CDR2 YENEEA. DNA for the CDR3: TGTGCCAGCAGCCCTGGGACAGGCTATTCACCCCTCCACTTT. Translated: CASSPGTGYSPLHF.

The CDR3 DNA sequence: TGTGCCAGCCGGACAGAAATTCGCAATGAGCAGTTCTTC. This codes for CASRTEIRNEQFF. The chain combines TRBV2 with TRBJ2-1; D may be TRBD1 (6 bases). Germline lookup yields CDR1 SNHLY and CDR2 FYNNEI. The CDR3 extends over 13 amino acids. V lost 8 bases to trimming and J lost 6 bases, with 14 bases between them. Supplemented by reference TRBV2 and TRBJ2-1, the full variable domain reads EPEVTQTPSHQVTQMGQEVILRCVPISNHLYFYWYRQILGQKVEFLVSFYNNEISEKSEIFDDQFSVERPDGSNFTLKIRSTKLEDSAMYFCASRTEIRNEQFFGPGTRLTVL.

The chain couples TRBV25-1 to TRBJ2-7, with TRBD1 matching over 7 bases. The V segment lost 1 base and the J segment 1 base; nucleotides outside the gene matches: 10. From germline, CDR1 is MGHDK and CDR2 SYGVNS. The CDR3 loop spans 17 amino acids. CDR3 sequence (DNA): TGTGCCAGCAGTGAATTCTTTTTTCGGGACAGATCCTACGAGCAGTACTTC. It codes for CASSEFFFRDRSYEQYF.